The rows below give T cell receptor beta chains drawn from one sample of a study of blood T cell repertoires in COVID-19. TCRdb's copy holds only in-frame clones and misses some; the assay was immunoSEQ multiplex PCR. The data contain 35,000 to 40,000 clones, 88% of them singletons. Sequenced: peripheral blood. Receptors originate from a man in his sixties or seventies with acute or convalescent COVID-19. CDR3s include the opening cysteine and the closing phenylalanine or tryptophan. D genes are given only for firm matches. Clone size is not always given. Where it is, it says once, few, many or a class for expanded clones.

V,J,length,size,D,DNA,CDR3
TRBV6-1,TRBJ2-7,15,-,TRBD1,TGTGCCAGCAGTGACGCGGCAGGGGGCAAGGACGAGCAGTACTTC,CASSDAAGGKDEQYF
TRBV4-1,TRBJ2-3,15,medium-sized,-,TGCGCCAGCAGCCGGACGGGTACTAGGATGGATACGCAGTATTTT,CASSRTGTRMDTQYF
TRBV6-4,TRBJ1-2,9,few,-,TGTGCCAGCATAATGGGCTACACCTTC,CASIMGYTF
TRBV27,TRBJ1-5,15,-,-,TGTGCCAGCAGTTTGGGAGGGATTAGCAATCAGCCCCAGCATTTT,CASSLGGISNQPQHF
TRBV7-9,TRBJ2-1,15,-,TRBD2,TGTGCCAGCAGCCCCCGGGGTAGCGGGGACAATGAGCAGTTCTTC,CASSPRGSGDNEQFF
TRBV7-3,TRBJ2-2,14,once,-,TGTGCCAGCAGCTTAACTAGATACACCGGGGAGCTGTTTTTT,CASSLTRYTGELFF
TRBV21-1,TRBJ2-1,18,-,-,TGTGCCAGCAACCCCGGCATTGCTAGCGGGAGTTCTTACAATGAGCAGTTCTTC,CASNPGIASGSSYNEQFF
TRBV6-2/TRBV6-3,TRBJ2-7,15,-,TRBD2,TGTGCCAGCAGTTACGGGCTAGCGGAATTTTACGAGCAGTACTTC,CASSYGLAEFYEQYF
TRBV3-1/TRBV3-2,TRBJ1-1,12,-,-,TGTGCCAGCAGTCGGGGGGGTGATGAAGCTTTCTTT,CASSRGGDEAFF
TRBV7-3,TRBJ2-7,14,-,-,TGTGCCAGCAGCTTAAATCCGGGAACCTACGAGCAGTACTTC,CASSLNPGTYEQYF
TRBV12-3/TRBV12-4,TRBJ2-2,12,-,-,TGTGCCAGCACCCGGGACACCGGGGAGCTGTTTTTT,CASTRDTGELFF
TRBV18,TRBJ1-1,14,-,TRBD1,TGTGCCAGCTCACCCACAGGGGCAGAGACTGAAGCTTTCTTT,CASSPTGAETEAFF
TRBV14,TRBJ2-7,16,-,TRBD1,TGTGCCAGCAGCCCCTTCACCGGGACAGAACTCTCCGAGCAGTACTTC,CASSPFTGTELSEQYF
TRBV9,TRBJ1-3,14,-,-,TGTGCCAGCAGCGTGGACATATCTGGAAACACCATATATTTT,CASSVDISGNTIYF
TRBV11-2,TRBJ1-4,15,-,-,TGTGCCAGCAGTCCTGGGGGGGGGAAAAATGAAAAACTGTTTTTT,CASSPGGGKNEKLFF
TRBV6-2/TRBV6-3,TRBJ2-7,16,-,TRBD2,TGTGCCAGCAGTTACTCGCTAGCGGGCGACCTCTACGAGCAGTACTTC,CASSYSLAGDLYEQYF
TRBV3-1/TRBV3-2,TRBJ2-6,15,once,TRBD1,TGTGCCAGCAGCCCCCAGGGGGCTGGGGCCAACGTCCTGACTTTC,CASSPQGAGANVLTF
TRBV20-1,TRBJ2-1,11,medium-sized,TRBD2,TGCAGTGCTCGAACGGGGCGGGAGGAGCTCTTC,CSARTGREELF
TRBV28,TRBJ1-4,15,-,-,TGTGCCAGCAGCTCCCCAGGGGCCTTTGATGAAAAACTGTTTTTT,CASSSPGAFDEKLFF
TRBV19,TRBJ1-4,16,-,-,TGTGCCAGTAGTCTCAGAGGGGGACCCAGCTATGAAAAACTGTTTTTT,CASSLRGGPSYEKLFF
TRBV18,TRBJ2-7,15,-,TRBD1,TGTGCCAGTCAAACAGGGGGACAGGGGCTATACGAGCAGTACTTC,CASQTGGQGLYEQYF
TRBV3-1/TRBV3-2,TRBJ1-5,15,-,-,TGTGCCAGCAGCCTATCGTCAGGGCGCAATCAGCCCCAGCATTTT,CASSLSSGRNQPQHF
TRBV10-3,TRBJ1-5,14,once,-,TGTGCCATCAGCGGGGGGCAGATGAATCAGCCCCAGCATTTT,CAISGGQMNQPQHF
TRBV13,TRBJ2-1,16,-,-,TGTGCCAGTACCTCGCTGTCCCAGCGGAGCGGCAATGAGCAGTTCTTC,CASTSLSQRSGNEQFF
TRBV6-1,TRBJ2-1,18,-,-,TGTGCCAGCAGTGAAGGCAAGTCTCGGTTCCGACGGGACAATGAGCAGTTCTTC,CASSEGKSRFRRDNEQFF
TRBV6-4,TRBJ2-2,17,-,-,TGTGCCAGCAGTGAAATCGGGCAGGGAATGAACACCGGGGAGCTGTTTTTT,CASSEIGQGMNTGELFF
TRBV4-2,TRBJ2-1,15,-,TRBD2,TGTGCCAGCAGCCAAGAGACTAGCGGGTACAATGAGCAGTTCTTC,CASSQETSGYNEQFF
TRBV27,TRBJ2-7,13,once,-,TGTGCCAGCCCGGACAGAATCTCCTACGAGCAGTACTTC,CASPDRISYEQYF
TRBV9,TRBJ2-7,13,-,-,TGTGCCAGCAGCGAGGAGGGAGGCTACGAGCAGTACTTC,CASSEEGGYEQYF
TRBV19,TRBJ2-5,15,once,TRBD1,TGTGCCAGTAGTATTAGCAGGGGGCCCCAAGAGACCCAGTACTTC,CASSISRGPQETQYF
TRBV12-5,TRBJ1-5,18,-,TRBD1,TGTGCTAGTGGTTTGCCACAGTGGGACAGGGGGCAGGGGAAGCCCCAGCATTTT,CASGLPQWDRGQGKPQHF
TRBV6-5,TRBJ2-7,14,-,-,TGTGCCAGCACCCGAGAGGGTTCCTACTCCGAGCAGTACTTC,CASTREGSYSEQYF
TRBV5-1,TRBJ2-5,13,-,-,TGCGCCAGCAGCTTCCCCGGGGAAGAGACCCAGTACTTC,CASSFPGEETQYF
TRBV2,TRBJ1-1,14,-,-,TGTGCCAGCAGTGAAGTGGTAGCGAACACTGAAGCTTTCTTT,CASSEVVANTEAFF
TRBV5-1,TRBJ2-5,14,-,-,TGCGCCAGCAGCTTGGCATCGGGTAGGGAGACCCAGTACTTC,CASSLASGRETQYF
TRBV6-5,TRBJ1-2,12,-,-,TGTGCCAGCACCCTCGGCGGTTATGGCTACACCTTC,CASTLGGYGYTF
TRBV5-1,TRBJ2-3,14,once,-,TGCGCCAGCAGCTTAGCAGGGTCCACAGATACGCAGTATTTT,CASSLAGSTDTQYF
TRBV3-1/TRBV3-2,TRBJ2-1,13,-,-,TGTGCCAGCAGCCAAGAGCCCCTAGGATTGGTTTTCTTC,CASSQEPLGLVFF
TRBV24-1,TRBJ1-1,13,-,-,TGTGCCACCAGTGATTCATTGAACACTGAAGCTTTCTTT,CATSDSLNTEAFF
TRBV21-1,TRBJ1-1,15,-,-,TGTGCCAGCAGGCCGCGACAGGGTGGTGACACTGAAGCTTTCTTT,CASRPRQGGDTEAFF
TRBV12-3/TRBV12-4,TRBJ1-5,13,-,-,TGTGCCAGCAGTTTAATGGCCAATCAGCCCCAGCATTTT,CASSLMANQPQHF
TRBV15,TRBJ1-1,15,-,-,TGTGCCACCAGCGGTAAGAGGGGGTCGAACACTGAAGCTTTCTTT,CATSGKRGSNTEAFF
TRBV5-1,TRBJ2-5,14,-,TRBD1,TGCGCCAGCAGAAGACAGGGGTACCAAGAGACCCAGTACTTC,CASRRQGYQETQYF
TRBV7-2,TRBJ1-1,13,-,-,TGTGCCAGCAGCTTACCGAACAGAAATGAAGCTTTCTTT,CASSLPNRNEAFF
TRBV10-3,TRBJ2-3,19,-,TRBD1,TGTGCCATCAGTGACTCCGGGACAGGGATTGGAACATCACAGGATACGCAGTATTTT,CAISDSGTGIGTSQDTQYF
TRBV18,TRBJ1-2,13,few,-,TGTGCCAGCTCACCGGAAGGGAGGGATGGCTACACCTTC,CASSPEGRDGYTF
TRBV19,TRBJ2-6,14,-,-,TGTGCCAGTCAAGGGGGTGGTGGGGCCAACGTCCTGACTTTC,CASQGGGGANVLTF
TRBV7-2,TRBJ1-1,14,few,TRBD1,TGTGCCAGCAGCGGGGGACAGGTAGACACTGAAGCTTTCTTT,CASSGGQVDTEAFF
TRBV7-2,TRBJ2-5,15,-,TRBD2,TGTGCCAGCAGCTCACCGGGACTAGCCCAAGAGACCCAGTACTTC,CASSSPGLAQETQYF
TRBV7-9,TRBJ1-1,13,-,-,TGTGCCAGCAGCTCCTCAGGGGCGGCCGGAGCTTTCTTT,CASSSSGAAGAFF
TRBV7-9,TRBJ1-1,14,-,-,TGTGCCAGCAGCTTACAGGGCTTGAACACTGAAGCTTTCTTT,CASSLQGLNTEAFF
TRBV27,TRBJ2-7,17,-,-,TGTGCCAGCAGTTATCGGGCTAGCGCCTACTCAACCTACGAGCAGTACTTC,CASSYRASAYSTYEQYF
TRBV5-1,TRBJ1-6,16,-,TRBD1,TGCGCCAGCAGCCCAACCGGGACAGGGGAAAATTCACCCCTCCACTTT,CASSPTGTGENSPLHF